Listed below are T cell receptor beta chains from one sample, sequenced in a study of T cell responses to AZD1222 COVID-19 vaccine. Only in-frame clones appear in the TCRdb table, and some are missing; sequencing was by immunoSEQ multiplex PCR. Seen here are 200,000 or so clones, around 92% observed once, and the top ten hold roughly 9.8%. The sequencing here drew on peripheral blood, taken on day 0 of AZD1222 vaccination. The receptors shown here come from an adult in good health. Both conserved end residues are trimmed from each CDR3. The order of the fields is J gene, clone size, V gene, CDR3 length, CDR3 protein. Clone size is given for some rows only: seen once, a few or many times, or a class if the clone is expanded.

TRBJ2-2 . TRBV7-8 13 ASSLWGRASGELF
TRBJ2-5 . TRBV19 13 ASSAGTSGRETQY
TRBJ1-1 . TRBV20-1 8 SASKWGAF
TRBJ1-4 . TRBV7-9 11 ASSLGNRDGLF
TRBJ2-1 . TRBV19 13 ASAGGLAGGNEQF
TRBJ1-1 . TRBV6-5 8 ASRTLEAF
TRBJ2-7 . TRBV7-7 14 ASSPMTGTGSLEQY
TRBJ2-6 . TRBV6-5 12 AIAGGPGANVLT
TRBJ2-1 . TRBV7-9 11 ASSLGATNEQF
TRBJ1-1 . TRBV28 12 ASSARTGKAEAF
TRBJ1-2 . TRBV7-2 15 ASDSRGDRGRSYGYT
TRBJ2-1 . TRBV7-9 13 ASSPTAGRINEQF
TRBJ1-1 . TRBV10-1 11 ASKGNLNTEAF
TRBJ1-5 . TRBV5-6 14 ASSLFGGGSNQPQH
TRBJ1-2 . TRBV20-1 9 SARGGNGYT
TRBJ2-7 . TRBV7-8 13 ASSSTTGGSYEQY
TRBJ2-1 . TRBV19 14 ASSIGVSGRAFEQF
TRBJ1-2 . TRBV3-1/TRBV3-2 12 ASSLGQGADGYT
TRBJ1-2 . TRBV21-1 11 ASSKRGRYGYT
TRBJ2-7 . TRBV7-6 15 ASSLAGTGTGGREQY
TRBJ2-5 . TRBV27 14 ASSPTKDRDQETQY
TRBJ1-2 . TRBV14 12 ASSPGDRFGGYT
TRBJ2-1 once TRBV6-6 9 ASSSADEQF
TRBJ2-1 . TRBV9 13 ASSVSLASYNEQF
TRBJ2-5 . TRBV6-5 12 ASSTGGGKETQY
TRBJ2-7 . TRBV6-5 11 ASSYSGSYEQY
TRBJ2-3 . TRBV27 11 ASSDRVTDTQY
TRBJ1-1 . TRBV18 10 ASSPLNTEAF
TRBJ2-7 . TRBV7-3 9 ASSRGRLQY
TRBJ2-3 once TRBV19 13 ASSSPRGNTDTQY
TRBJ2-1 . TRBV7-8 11 ASTDDVYNEQF
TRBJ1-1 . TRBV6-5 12 ASTPRGSVTEAF
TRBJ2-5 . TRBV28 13 ASLGGLAGEETQY
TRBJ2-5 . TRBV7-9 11 ASSLNPGETQY
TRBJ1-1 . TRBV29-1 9 SALGTFAAF
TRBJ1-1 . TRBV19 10 ASSILNTEAF
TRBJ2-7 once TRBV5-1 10 ASSYVGNEQY
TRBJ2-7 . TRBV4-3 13 ASSQELGVGYEQY
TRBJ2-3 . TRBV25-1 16 ASSEFPGRLAPTDTQY
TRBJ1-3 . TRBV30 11 AWSLGIGNTIY